Each of the 27 T cell receptor beta chains below was sequenced from the same sample in a study of OX40 agonist ivuxolimab in advanced cancers. Data came from immunoSEQ multiplex PCR; TCRdb stores just in-frame clones and leaves some out. The sample contains tens of thousands of clones, 83% of which appear only once. Sequencing used CD4+ or CD8+ T cells sorted from blood, obtained in a trial of the OX40 agonist ivuxolimab. These receptors all stem from an adult with an advanced solid tumor such as melanoma, head and neck, liver or kidney cancer.

The rearrangement joins TRBV19 to TRBJ2-5, with 8 bases lining up with TRBD2. Germline CDR1 is LNHDA and CDR2 is SQIVND (reference sequence). This CDR3 region has 15 residues. Trimming cost V 3 bases and J 2 bases; bases outside gene matches: 5. CDR3 nucleotide sequence: TGTGCCAGTAGTATCATAACGGGGGGGCAAGAGACCCAGTACTTC. It translates to CASSIITGGQETQYF.

The chain joins TRBV13 to TRBJ2-7, with a tentative D call TRBD1 (6 bases). This CDR3 has 15 amino acids. The ends were cut back, 4 bases at V and 0 bases at J, with 13 bases in the middle. Germline CDR1 is PRHDT and CDR2 is FYEKMQ (reference sequence). CDR3 protein: CASSSRGHSSYEQYF. The CDR3 coding sequence is TGTGCCAGCAGCTCCAGGGGACATAGCTCCTACGAGCAGTACTTC.

The table lists this clone with a few counts. The rearrangement joins TRBV13 to TRBJ2-3; a possible D gene is TRBD1 (6 bases). Germline CDR1 is PRHDT and CDR2 is FYEKMQ (reference sequence). The CDR3 totals 15 residues. The V gene lost 3 bases and the J gene lost 3 bases, with 13 bases spanning the gap. CDR3 nucleotide sequence: TGTGCCAGCAGCTTCCCGGGACACCATACAGATACGCAGTATTTT. Amino acid sequence: CASSFPGHHTDTQYF.

The rearrangement joins TRBV7-2 to TRBJ1-1; D is ambiguous. Trimming pared 6 bases from V and 0 bases from J, leaving 8 bases between. The germline V gene has CDR1 SGHTA and CDR2 FQGNSA. The CDR3 extends over 13 amino acids. Here the CDR3 reads CASRKRLNTEAFF. The DNA of the CDR3 is TGTGCCAGCAGGAAGCGGTTGAACACTGAAGCTTTCTTT. The full variable domain, completed using reference TRBV7-2 and TRBJ1-1, is GAGVSQSPSNKVTEKGKDVELRCDPISGHTALYWYRQSLGQGLEFLIYFQGNSAPDKSGLPSDRFSAERTGGSVSTLTIQRTQQEDSAVYLCASRKRLNTEAFFGQGTRLTVV.

In its sample, this clone was seen once. This rearrangement joins TRBV27 to TRBJ2-7; either TRBD1 or TRBD2 may fit D (5 bases each). V shed 3 bases and J shed 0 bases, with 12 bases lying between them. Germline V gene sequence: CDR1 MNHEY, CDR2 SMNVEV (reference sequence). This CDR3 is 15 amino acids long. This chain's CDR3 is CASSLRGHSSYEQYF. CDR3 DNA: TGTGCCAGCAGTTTGAGGGGTCATAGCTCCTACGAGCAGTACTTC.

The genes are TRBV5-6 and TRBJ2-2; the match to TRBD2 covers 7 bases. The CDR3 extends over 15 amino acids. The J segment lost 3 bases and the V segment lost 4 bases, leaving 6 bases of the junction unmatched. CDR1 SGHDT and CDR2 YYEEEE come from the germline V gene. The CDR3 sequence: CASSILAMYTGELFF. DNA for the CDR3: TGTGCCAGCAGCATACTAGCGATGTACACCGGGGAGCTGTTTTTT.

The rearrangement joins TRBV6-6 to TRBJ1-4, with D uncertain. Trimming took 1 base from V and 0 from J, leaving 6 bases between them. Germline CDR1 is MNHNY and CDR2 is SVGAGI (reference sequence). CDR3 size: 15 residues. CDR3 in amino acids: CASSYLRATNEKLFF. CDR3 coding DNA: TGTGCCAGCAGTTACTTGAGGGCAACTAATGAAAAACTGTTTTTT.

This chain connects TRBV9 to TRBJ2-3, with D tentatively TRBD1 (6 bases). The CDR3 is 16 residues long. The germline V and J ends were trimmed by 4 bases and 1 base, with 16 bases remaining between them. In germline, CDR1 is SGDLS, CDR2 YYNGEE. The chain's CDR3 is CASSLWTALGTDTQYF. The DNA of the CDR3 is TGTGCCAGCAGCCTCTGGACAGCACTAGGCACAGATACGCAGTATTTT.

V gene TRBV19 combines with J gene TRBJ2-7; D perhaps matches TRBD2 (6 bases). This CDR3 has 12 amino acids. Per the germline V gene, CDR1 is LNHDA and CDR2 is SQIVND (reference sequence). With 3 bases removed from V and 5 bases from J, the gap between germline ends came to 8 bases. CDR3 protein: CASSIGRNEQYF. In DNA, the CDR3 is TGTGCCAGTAGTATCGGGAGAAACGAGCAGTACTTC.

The rearrangement uses TRBV5-1 and TRBJ2-7; TRBD1 matches at 9 bases. V dropped 1 base and J dropped 3; count of bases not matched to a gene: 2. The CDR3 is 14 residues long. Germline-derived CDR1 and CDR2 are SGHRS and YFSETQ. In nucleotides, the CDR3 is TGCGCCAGCAGCTTGAGGGACAGGGTCTACGAGCAGTACTTC. It translates to CASSLRDRVYEQYF.

This chain uses TRBV7-9 with TRBJ2-7; TRBD1 might be the D (6 bases). The V end lost 11 bases, the J end lost 2 bases, and 19 bases lay between the germline ends. CDR1 SEHNR and CDR2 FQNEAQ come from the germline V gene (reference sequence). This CDR3 is built from 14 residues. The CDR3 spells CALRALDRAYEQYF. The DNA of the CDR3 is TGTGCCCTTCGGGCCTTGGACAGAGCCTACGAGCAGTACTTC.

The V call is TRBV30, the J call TRBJ1-1; the D is unclear. Trimming pared 0 bases from V and 12 bases from J, leaving 26 bases between. Germline values: CDR1 GTSNPN, CDR2 SVGIG (reference sequence). The CDR3 runs 16 residues. The CDR3 loop reads CAWSVHPPGPYLRPFF. In DNA form, the CDR3 reads TGTGCCTGGAGTGTACACCCGCCTGGGCCCTATCTTCGGCCTTTCTTT.

The V and J genes are TRBV27 and TRBJ1-5, with D tentatively TRBD1 (5 bases). The length of the CDR3 is 15 residues. From germline, CDR1 is MNHEY and CDR2 SMNVEV (reference sequence). Trimming shortened V by 3 bases and J by 4 bases, and 13 bases separated the two germline ends. The CDR3 nucleotides are TGTGCCAGCAGTTTGGTTGATGGGGGGAATCAGCCCCAGCATTTT. Amino acids: CASSLVDGGNQPQHF.

The chain couples TRBV4-1 to TRBJ1-1; D may be TRBD1 (5 bases). This CDR3 comprises 16 residues. The germline CDR1 and CDR2 sequences are MGHRA and YSYEKL. The V gene lost 0 bases and the J gene lost 1 base, with 12 bases spanning the gap. For the CDR3, the DNA is TGCGCCAGCAGCCAAGAGGGGGTTTCGTCGAACACTGAAGCTTTCTTT. As protein: CASSQEGVSSNTEAFF.

The rearrangement joins TRBV7-2 to TRBJ2-5; D ambiguous. Germline CDR1 SGHTA, CDR2 FQGNSA. With 4 bases removed from V and 1 base from J, the gap between germline ends came to 13 bases. The CDR3 loop spans 15 amino acids. In nucleotides, the CDR3 is TGTGCCAGCAGCTCAAGCCCACGGAGCCAAGAGACCCAGTACTTC. Its translation: CASSSSPRSQETQYF.

This chain joins TRBV6-5 and TRBJ2-5, with D possibly being TRBD1 (6 bases). Trimming took off 0 bases at V and 5 bases at J, with 10 bases between the two ends. The germline gives CDR1 MNHEY, CDR2 SVGAGI. This CDR3 region has 14 residues. Written as DNA, the CDR3 is TGTGCCAGCAGTTACTCGGGGGCAGGGGAGACCCAGTACTTC. Encoded protein: CASSYSGAGETQYF.

The chain employs TRBV5-1 and TRBJ2-3; D may be TRBD2 (6 bases). V gave up 0 bases and J gave up 4 bases, with 12 bases separating them. Germline assignment: CDR1 SGHRS and CDR2 YFSETQ. This CDR3 spans 15 amino acids. The CDR3 region is CASSLAGGAADTQYF. The CDR3 bases are TGCGCCAGCAGCTTGGCCGGGGGAGCGGCAGATACGCAGTATTTT. Using reference TRBV5-1 and TRBJ2-3 for the parts outside the CDR3, the full variable domain is KAGVTQTPRYLIKTRGQQVTLSCSPISGHRSVSWYQQTPGQGLQFLFEYFSETQRNKGNFPGRFSGRQFSNSRSEMNVSTLELGDSALYLCASSLAGGAADTQYFGPGTRLTVL.

This chain links TRBV7-9 with TRBJ2-2, with 9 nucleotides matching TRBD1. Germline values: CDR1 SEHNR, CDR2 FQNEAQ (reference sequence). Trimming at V came to 5 bases and at J to 5 bases, leaving 9 bases not matched to a gene. The CDR3 covers 16 residues. The CDR3 coding sequence is TGTGCCAGCAGCGATTCGGGACAGGGTGTGACCGGGGAGCTGTTTTTT. This gives the protein CASSDSGQGVTGELFF.

This clone appeared a few times. This chain links TRBV4-3 with TRBJ2-7; 7 bases are a match to TRBD1. The CDR3 runs 16 residues. The trim removed 0 bases at V and 0 bases at J, leaving 5 bases unmatched. CDR1 is LGHNA and CDR2 is YSLEER in the germline V gene. Here the CDR3 DNA reads TGCGCCAGCAGCCAAGAAACCTGGGACAGCTCCTACGAGCAGTACTTC. This sequence encodes CASSQETWDSSYEQYF.

This clone was recorded once. This CDR3 is also generated by other DNA sequences in the sample. Here the CDR3 DNA reads TGCGCCAGCAGCTTGGCCGAGGGGGCGGGCTATGGCTACACCTTC. It yields the protein CASSLAEGAGYGYTF. The gene calls are TRBV5-1 and TRBJ1-2; 7 nucleotides align to TRBD1. Germline V gene lookup returns CDR1 SGHRS and CDR2 YFSETQ. The CDR3 spans 15 residues. Germline trimming cut 0 bases from V and 4 bases from J; bases unmatched to any gene: 6.

This clone was found a few times. V and J are TRBV9 and TRBJ2-1, with a possible D match to TRBD2 (6 bases). Trimming removed 0 bases from V and 5 bases from J, with 15 bases in between. Germline CDR1 and CDR2: SGDLS and YYNGEE. This CDR3 is 16 amino acids long. The CDR3 region is CASSVGGRQVHNEQFF. CDR3 sequence (DNA): TGTGCCAGCAGCGTAGGTGGGAGGCAGGTGCACAATGAGCAGTTCTTC.

Within the sample, this clone is medium-sized (0.01 to 0.1%). The chain recombines TRBV19 with TRBJ1-2, with 9 bases aligning to TRBD1. Germline values: CDR1 LNHDA, CDR2 SQIVND (reference sequence). The V gene end was trimmed by 4 bases and the J gene end by 3 bases; junction bases not matched to a gene: 6. The CDR3 contains 15 residues. The CDR3 region has the DNA TGTGCCAGTAGTACCTACAGGGGGCCCGACTATGGCTACACCTTC. It specifies CASSTYRGPDYGYTF.

The chain joins TRBV14 to TRBJ1-2; 7 bases agree with TRBD1. CDR1 is SGHDN and CDR2 is FVKESK in the germline V gene. The CDR3 spans 15 residues. V shed 0 bases and J 8 bases; nucleotides not matched to a gene: 9. CDR3 residues: CASSQDLGGARGYTF. DNA for the CDR3: TGTGCCAGCAGCCAAGATCTAGGGGGCGCGAGGGGCTACACCTTC.

The chain couples TRBV7-8 to TRBJ2-2; TRBD1 might be the D (6 bases). Germline values: CDR1 SGHVS, CDR2 FQNEAQ. Trimming stripped 2 bases from V and 7 bases from J, with 14 bases between. The CDR3 runs to 15 residues. CDR3 loop: CASSLFRDKYGELFF. CDR3 nucleotides: TGTGCCAGCAGCTTATTTCGGGACAAGTACGGGGAGCTGTTTTTT.

The chain recombines TRBV4-3 with TRBJ1-2; perhaps TRBD1 as D (5 bases). Germline CDR1 LGHNA, CDR2 YSLEER. This CDR3 comprises 13 residues. Trimming took 1 base from V and 4 from J, leaving 7 bases between them. The CDR3 DNA reads as TGCGCCAGCAGCCAAGCGGGGCCCTATGGCTACACCTTC. Translated, it gives CASSQAGPYGYTF.

This clone appeared once. J is TRBJ1-1 and V is TRBV10-3, with 7 bases matching TRBD1. V trimming: 11 bases; J trimming: 6 bases; junction bases outside the gene matches: 6. The CDR3 totals 11 residues. The V gene's germline CDR1 is ENHRY and CDR2 SYGVKD. The chain's CDR3 is CAARRGPEAFF. In DNA form, the CDR3 reads TGTGCCGCCCGGAGGGGGCCTGAAGCTTTCTTT.

By share, this clone ranks as medium-sized (0.01 to 0.1%). The chain has TRBV9 and TRBJ2-3; 9 bases align to TRBD1. CDR1 and CDR2 (germline): SGDLS, YYNGEE. V lost 0 bases, J lost 2 bases, and 7 bases stayed unmatched. The CDR3 is 17 amino acids. CDR3 region: CASSVGPGTGPTDTQYF. The DNA for the CDR3 is TGTGCCAGCAGCGTAGGACCTGGGACAGGGCCCACAGATACGCAGTATTTT.